The rows below give T cell receptor beta chains drawn from one sample of a study of OX40 agonist ivuxolimab in advanced cancers. Sequencing used immunoSEQ multiplex PCR; TCRdb keeps in-frame clones, though not all of them. The data contain around 66,000 clones, approximately 90% of them seen just once; the ten biggest clones take up about 0.34%. Sequenced material: CD4+ or CD8+ T cells sorted from blood, taken in a trial of the OX40 agonist ivuxolimab. These receptors originate from an adult with an advanced solid tumor such as melanoma, head and neck, liver or kidney cancer. CDR3s include the opening cysteine and the closing phenylalanine or tryptophan. Each record gives: clone size, CDR3 length, V gene, J gene, D gene, CDR3 DNA, CDR3 protein. D genes are given only for firm matches. Rows give clone size only sometimes, using once, few, many, or a class for an expanded clone.

size: -
length: 16
V: TRBV7-2
J: TRBJ2-5
D: TRBD2
DNA: TGTGCCAGCAGCGCGATGAGAACTAGCGTGCGGGAGACCCAGTACTTC
CDR3: CASSAMRTSVRETQYF

size: -
length: 14
V: TRBV6-1
J: TRBJ1-3
D: -
DNA: TGTGCCAGCGTGTCGGGTTCCTCTGGAAACACCATATATTTT
CDR3: CASVSGSSGNTIYF

size: -
length: 13
V: TRBV11-2
J: TRBJ1-2
D: -
DNA: TGTGCCAGCAGCTTAGATAGGCGGGATGGCTACACCTTC
CDR3: CASSLDRRDGYTF

size: -
length: 15
V: TRBV2
J: TRBJ2-2
D: TRBD1
DNA: TGTGCCAGCAGTGTGGACAGGGGGAACACCGGGGAGCTGTTTTTT
CDR3: CASSVDRGNTGELFF

size: -
length: 16
V: TRBV9
J: TRBJ2-5
D: -
DNA: TGTGCCAGCAGCGTAGCTCCCCAGGGGAACCAAGAGACCCAGTACTTC
CDR3: CASSVAPQGNQETQYF

size: -
length: 15
V: TRBV5-1
J: TRBJ1-1
D: TRBD1
DNA: TGCGCCAGCAGCGTTCGGACAGGGGTGGGCACTGAAGCTTTCTTT
CDR3: CASSVRTGVGTEAFF

size: -
length: 16
V: TRBV5-1
J: TRBJ2-6
D: -
DNA: TGCGCCAGCCACGACAGTCCGGGCCCTGGGGCCAACGTCCTGACTTTC
CDR3: CASHDSPGPGANVLTF

size: -
length: 16
V: TRBV18
J: TRBJ1-5
D: -
DNA: TGTGCCAGCTCACCGGGGACGGCCGATAGCAATCAGCCCCAGCATTTT
CDR3: CASSPGTADSNQPQHF

size: -
length: 11
V: TRBV20-1
J: TRBJ1-1
D: -
DNA: TGCAGTGCTAGTGTCGCAGTTGAAGCTTTCTTT
CDR3: CSASVAVEAFF

size: -
length: 13
V: TRBV2
J: TRBJ1-5
D: -
DNA: TGTGCCAGCAGACAGGGTGTGGGGCAGCCCCAGCATTTT
CDR3: CASRQGVGQPQHF

size: -
length: 14
V: TRBV6-5
J: TRBJ1-2
D: -
DNA: TGTGCCAGCACCACCGGGGGGGGACCTTATGGCTACACCTTC
CDR3: CASTTGGGPYGYTF

size: -
length: 18
V: TRBV19
J: TRBJ1-5
D: TRBD1
DNA: TGTGCCAGTAGTGTCCCGGGACAGGGTTTTGGGAGCAATCAGCCCCAGCATTTT
CDR3: CASSVPGQGFGSNQPQHF

size: -
length: 23
V: TRBV5-1
J: TRBJ1-1
D: -
DNA: TGCGCCAGCAAGATCGTACCGCGGGGGCCCGTCGGTGTACATCAACTTATGAACACTGAAGCTTTCTTT
CDR3: CASKIVPRGPVGVHQLMNTEAFF

size: -
length: 14
V: TRBV29-1
J: TRBJ2-5
D: TRBD1
DNA: TGCAGCGTTGAAGGGGACAGGGCGGTCAGAACCCAGTACTTC
CDR3: CSVEGDRAVRTQYF

size: -
length: 14
V: TRBV6-6
J: TRBJ2-7
D: TRBD1
DNA: TGTGCCAGCAGCCCGGGACAGGGGGCCTACGAGCAGTACTTC
CDR3: CASSPGQGAYEQYF

size: -
length: 14
V: TRBV19
J: TRBJ2-7
D: TRBD2
DNA: TGTGCCAGTAGGCTCGGCAGCGGGGGGTACGAGCAGTACTTC
CDR3: CASRLGSGGYEQYF

size: -
length: 16
V: TRBV7-2
J: TRBJ2-5
D: -
DNA: TGTGCCAGCAGCTTACGGGCCGGGGGTGGTTGGGAGACCCAGTACTTC
CDR3: CASSLRAGGGWETQYF

size: -
length: 18
V: TRBV7-8
J: TRBJ1-1
D: TRBD1
DNA: TGTGCCAGCAGACCCTACAGGGGGCGTTCCCCCCAGAACACTGAAGCTTTCTTT
CDR3: CASRPYRGRSPQNTEAFF

size: -
length: 14
V: TRBV6-5
J: TRBJ1-1
D: -
DNA: TGTGCCAGCAGTTACTCTCGCGGGGGGCAGGAAGCTTTCTTT
CDR3: CASSYSRGGQEAFF

size: -
length: 17
V: TRBV7-6
J: TRBJ2-7
D: TRBD1
DNA: TGTGCCAGCAGCTTAGCCGGGACAGGGCTTTACTCCTACGAGCAGTACTTC
CDR3: CASSLAGTGLYSYEQYF

size: -
length: 11
V: TRBV7-2
J: TRBJ2-7
D: -
DNA: TGTGCCAGCAGCCACGGGGGCGAGCAGTACTTC
CDR3: CASSHGGEQYF

size: -
length: 15
V: TRBV11-3
J: TRBJ2-1
D: TRBD1
DNA: TGTGCCAGCAGCGTGGGACAGGGGCGATCCAATGAGCAGTTCTTC
CDR3: CASSVGQGRSNEQFF

size: -
length: 18
V: TRBV5-1
J: TRBJ2-7
D: -
DNA: TGCGCCAGCAGCTTGCTCTCCGAGTTAGGGTCCTTCTCCTACGAGCAGTACTTC
CDR3: CASSLLSELGSFSYEQYF

size: -
length: 13
V: TRBV11-3
J: TRBJ1-2
D: -
DNA: TGTGCCAGCAGCCTACAGGCAAAGTATGGCTACACCTTC
CDR3: CASSLQAKYGYTF

size: medium-sized
length: 13
V: TRBV30
J: TRBJ1-6
D: TRBD1
DNA: TGTGCCTGGAGCCCAGGGGGGGGATCACCCCTCCACTTT
CDR3: CAWSPGGGSPLHF

size: -
length: 13
V: TRBV30
J: TRBJ1-1
D: -
DNA: TGTGCCTGGAGCGGGGGGGTGAACACTGAAGCTTTCTTT
CDR3: CAWSGGVNTEAFF

size: -
length: 13
V: TRBV4-2
J: TRBJ2-4
D: -
DNA: TGTGCCAGCAGCCAAGAGCAGGGAAACATTCAGTACTTC
CDR3: CASSQEQGNIQYF

size: -
length: 16
V: TRBV19
J: TRBJ1-2
D: -
DNA: TGTGCCAGTAGTATACGGGGGAGGAACAGTCCCTATGGCTACACCTTC
CDR3: CASSIRGRNSPYGYTF

size: -
length: 15
V: TRBV5-1
J: TRBJ1-6
D: -
DNA: TGCGCCAGCAGCCTTGACGGGGAACTAAATTCACCCCTCCACTTT
CDR3: CASSLDGELNSPLHF

size: -
length: 16
V: TRBV27
J: TRBJ2-3
D: -
DNA: TGTGCCAGCAGTTCGCCGAGTACGCCCAGCACAGATACGCAGTATTTT
CDR3: CASSSPSTPSTDTQYF

size: -
length: 14
V: TRBV6-5
J: TRBJ2-7
D: TRBD1
DNA: TGTGCCAGCAGTAAGGACAGGGGCGTCTACGAGCAGTACTTC
CDR3: CASSKDRGVYEQYF

size: once
length: 14
V: TRBV7-2
J: TRBJ1-1
D: -
DNA: TGTGCCAGCAGCTTAGCCAGGGTAGGCACTGAAGCTTTCTTT
CDR3: CASSLARVGTEAFF

size: few
length: 13
V: TRBV2
J: TRBJ1-5
D: -
DNA: TGTGCCAGCAGTGTAGGTAGCAATCAGCCCCAGCATTTT
CDR3: CASSVGSNQPQHF

size: -
length: 16
V: TRBV15
J: TRBJ2-2
D: TRBD2
DNA: TGTGCCACCAGCCTTTTCGGGGGGATCGGGACCGGGGAGCTGTTTTTT
CDR3: CATSLFGGIGTGELFF